The 8 T cell receptor beta chains reported below all come from one sample, sequenced in a study of cytomegalovirus exposure and HLA in healthy donors. Primers: 60 Vbeta forward and 13 Jbeta reverse. The data were produced by immunoSEQ multiplex PCR, yet TCRdb's version contains in-frame clones alone and is incomplete. The sample holds some 200,000 clones, around four fifths seen once. Sequencing was performed on PBMCs. The receptors were gathered from a woman aged 50 to 60 in good health and CMV-seropositive.

The rearrangement links TRBV6-5 to TRBJ2-7, with TRBD1 matching 9 bases. The CDR3 spans 14 residues. Germline CDR1 reads MNHEY; CDR2 reads SVGAGI. Unmatched junction bases numbered 7, after V lost 8 bases and J lost 2 bases. CDR3 loop: CASGRQGVTYEQYF. The CDR3 nucleotides read TGTGCCAGCGGAAGACAGGGGGTCACCTACGAGCAGTACTTC.

The chain has TRBV7-9 and TRBJ2-1; 9 bases line up with TRBD2. The CDR3 has 14 amino acids. Germline-derived CDR1 and CDR2 are SEHNR and FQNEAQ (reference sequence). J was trimmed by 9 bases and V by 7 bases; bases with no gene match: 10. The CDR3 nucleotides read TGTGCCAGCACCTATGTTAGCGGGGGACTTGAGCAGTTCTTC. Protein sequence: CASTYVSGGLEQFF.

This chain uses TRBV6-5 with TRBJ1-4; the D gene is possibly TRBD1 (6 bases). With 6 bases removed from V and 12 bases from J, the gap between germline ends came to 20 bases. CDR3 length: 14 residues. Looked up from germline, CDR1 is MNHEY and CDR2 is SVGAGI. CDR3 in DNA: TGTGCCAGCAGGCTTATGACAGGCTTGGGGGAACTGTTTTTT. It translates to CASRLMTGLGELFF.

This chain links TRBV2 with TRBJ2-6; tentatively, D is TRBD1 (5 bases). Germline V CDR1 and CDR2: SNHLY, FYNNEI. The V end was cut by 4 bases, the J end by 4 bases, with 17 bases between. The CDR3 spans 17 residues. The CDR3 DNA reads TGTGCCAGCAGTGTTTCCCAGGGTCGATCGGGGGCCAACGTCCTGACTTTC. This encodes CASSVSQGRSGANVLTF. Using reference TRBV2 and TRBJ2-6 for the parts outside the CDR3, the full variable domain is EPEVTQTPSHQVTQMGQEVILRCVPISNHLYFYWYRQILGQKVEFLVSFYNNEISEKSEIFDDQFSVERPDGSNFTLKIRSTKLEDSAMYFCASSVSQGRSGANVLTFGAGSRLTVL.

J is TRBJ2-2 and V is TRBV7-3; 7 bases match TRBD1. Losses at the gene ends were 1 base for V and 1 base for J; bases not matched to a gene: 6. CDR3 size: 17 residues. From germline, CDR1 is SGHTA and CDR2 FQGTGA. CDR3 protein: CASSLRGTVENTGELFF. CDR3 in DNA: TGTGCCAGCAGCTTAAGGGGGACAGTTGAGAACACCGGGGAGCTGTTTTTT.

This clone was detected a few times. J is TRBJ1-3 and V is TRBV5-1; weak D call: TRBD1 (5 bases). CDR1 is SGHRS, CDR2 YFSETQ, per germline. Deletions cut 2 bases from V and 0 bases from J, with 12 bases between. The CDR3 sequence is 16 residues long. CDR3 residues: CASSFAAGNSGNTIYF. Written as DNA, the CDR3 is TGCGCCAGCAGCTTTGCGGCAGGGAACTCTGGAAACACCATATATTTT.

The V and J genes are TRBV9 and TRBJ2-2, with 10 bases aligning to TRBD2. V lost 0 bases to trimming and J lost 4 bases; unmatched junction nucleotides: 6. Looked up from germline, CDR1 is SGDLS and CDR2 is YYNGEE. CDR3 length equals 17 residues. CDR3 sequence: CASSVAQRLAGTGELFF. The CDR3 region has the DNA TGTGCCAGCAGCGTAGCTCAGAGACTAGCGGGCACCGGGGAGCTGTTTTTT.

The chain employs TRBV5-1 and TRBJ2-7; TRBD1 matches at 10 bases. Germline CDR1 reads SGHRS; CDR2 reads YFSETQ. This CDR3 contains 17 residues. V lost 1 base to trimming and J lost 5 bases; unmatched junction nucleotides: 12. The CDR3 reads CASSLLPPGQGSNEQYF. The CDR3 DNA reads as TGCGCCAGCAGCTTGTTACCTCCGGGACAGGGGTCTAACGAGCAGTACTTC.